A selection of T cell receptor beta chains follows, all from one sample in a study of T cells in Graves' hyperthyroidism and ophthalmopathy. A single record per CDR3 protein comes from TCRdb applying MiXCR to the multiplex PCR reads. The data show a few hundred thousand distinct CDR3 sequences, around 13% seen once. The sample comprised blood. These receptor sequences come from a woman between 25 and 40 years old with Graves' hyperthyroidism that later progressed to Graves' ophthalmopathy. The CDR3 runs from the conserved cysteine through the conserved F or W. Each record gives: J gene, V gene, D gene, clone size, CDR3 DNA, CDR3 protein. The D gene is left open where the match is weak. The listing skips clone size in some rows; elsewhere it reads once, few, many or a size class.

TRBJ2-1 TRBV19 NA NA TGTGCCAGTAGTTCCCTCGGGGGGCTTAGCGTCCGATCCCTCTCGAAAACGGAGGAGCAGTTCTTC CASSSLGGLSVRSLSKTEEQFF
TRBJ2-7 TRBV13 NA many TGTGCCAGCAGCTTAGGATCGGGGGGCCCCTACGAGCAGTACTTC CASSLGSGGPYEQYF
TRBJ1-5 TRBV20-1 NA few TGCAGTGCTAGAGGAGAGGCGGGCAATCAGCCCCAGCATTTT CSARGEAGNQPQHF
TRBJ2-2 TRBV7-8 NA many TGTGCCAGCAGCTTATCCGGAAATACTCTCACCGGGGAGCTGTTTTTT CASSLSGNTLTGELFF
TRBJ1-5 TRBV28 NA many TGTGCCAGCAGCCCCAATTGGGGGGGGAAGAATCAGCCCCAGCATTTT CASSPNWGGKNQPQHF
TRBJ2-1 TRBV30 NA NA TGTGCCTGGACTCGGACCCTTCCCTACAATGAGCAGTTCTTC CAWTRTLPYNEQFF
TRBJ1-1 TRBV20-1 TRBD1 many TGCAGTGCTAGATATCGGACAGGGGATTTGAACACTGAAGCTTTCTTT CSARYRTGDLNTEAFF
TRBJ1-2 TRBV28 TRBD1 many TGTGCCAGCAGGGAGAACAGGGGGCGCGGCTACACCTTC CASRENRGRGYTF
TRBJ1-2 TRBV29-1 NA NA TGCAGCGTTGAAGTCTTGATTGGGGACTATGGCTACACCTTC CSVEVLIGDYGYTF
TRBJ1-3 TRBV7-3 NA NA TGCGCCAGCAGCCAAGAATGGGAAATCTCTGGAAACACCATATATTTT CASSQEWEISGNTIYF
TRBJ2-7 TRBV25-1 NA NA TGTGCCAGCAGTCTGGTCCCCTCCTACGAGCAGTACTTC CASSLVPSYEQYF
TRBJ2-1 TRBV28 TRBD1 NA TGTGCCAGCAGCGTTGATGGGACAGGGATCTTAAGCTCCTACAATGAGCAGTTCTTC CASSVDGTGILSSYNEQFF
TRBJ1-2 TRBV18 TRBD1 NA TGTGCCAGCTCACCACCCTCAGGACAGGGTCCATCAGTGGGCTATGGCTACACCTTC CASSPPSGQGPSVGYGYTF
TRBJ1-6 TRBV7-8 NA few TGTGCCAGCAGCTTAGGTAGGGGTAGTGATTCACCCCTCCACTTT CASSLGRGSDSPLHF
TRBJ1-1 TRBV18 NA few TGTGCCAGCTCAACCAACGGAGGGAACACTGAAGCTTTCTTT CASSTNGGNTEAFF
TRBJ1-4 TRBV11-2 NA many TGTGCCAGCAGCTCGGACTTACCTAATGAAAAACTGTTTTTT CASSSDLPNEKLFF
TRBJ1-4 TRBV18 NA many TGTGCCAGCTCGAAACAAGGAAACCTTAATGAAAAACTGTTTTTT CASSKQGNLNEKLFF
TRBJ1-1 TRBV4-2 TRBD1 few TGTGCCAGCAGCCAAAAGGGACAGGCGCTTCCTGACACTGAAGCTTTCTTT CASSQKGQALPDTEAFF
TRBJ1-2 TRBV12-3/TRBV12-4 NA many TGTGCCAGCAGTCTCACCTCGGAGGGCCCATATGGCTACACCTTC CASSLTSEGPYGYTF
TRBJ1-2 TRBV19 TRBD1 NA TGTGCCAGTAGTATAGGTGCTGGACAGGGCTATGGCTACACCTTC CASSIGAGQGYGYTF
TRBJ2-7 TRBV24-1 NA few TGTGCCACCCGGGACGACAGCGAGCAGTACTTC CATRDDSEQYF
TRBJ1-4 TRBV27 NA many TGTGCCAGCAGTTTCATAGGGACGGCTAATGAAAAACTGTTTTTT CASSFIGTANEKLFF
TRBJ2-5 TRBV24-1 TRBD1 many TGTGCCACCAGTGATCTCGACAGGGGAGAGACCCAGTACTTC CATSDLDRGETQYF
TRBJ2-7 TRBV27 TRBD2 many TGTGCCAGCAGTCAATATAGCGGGAGGCGGGACGAGCAGTACTTC CASSQYSGRRDEQYF
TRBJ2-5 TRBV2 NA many TGTGCCAGCATAGGTCGCGAAGAGACCCAGTACTTC CASIGREETQYF
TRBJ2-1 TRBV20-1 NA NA TGCAGTGCTGGAGATGGCAGGATAATCTACAATGAGCAGTTCTTC CSAGDGRIIYNEQFF
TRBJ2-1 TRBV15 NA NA TGTGCCACCAGCAGGGTGGGGGAGATCAATGAGCAGTTCTTC CATSRVGEINEQFF
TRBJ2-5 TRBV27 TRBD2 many TGTGCCAGCAGTTTATCTAGCGGGAGGGCCGGGGAGACCCAGTACTTC CASSLSSGRAGETQYF
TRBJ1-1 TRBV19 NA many TGTGCCAGTAGTATAGGGCAGATGAACACTGAAGCTTTCTTT CASSIGQMNTEAFF
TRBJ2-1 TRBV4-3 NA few TGCGCCAGCAGCCAAGATAACTGGTCTAGCTCCTACAATGAGCAGTTCTTC CASSQDNWSSSYNEQFF
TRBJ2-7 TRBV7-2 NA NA TGTGCCAGCAGCTTATCAACGGGAAGGGGTTACGAGCAGTACTTC CASSLSTGRGYEQYF
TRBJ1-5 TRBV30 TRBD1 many TGTGCCTGGAGTAGTTTGACAGGGGATCAGCCCCAGCATTTT CAWSSLTGDQPQHF
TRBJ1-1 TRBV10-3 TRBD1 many TGTGCCATCAGTCCTGACAGGGGAGTCACTGAAGCTTTCTTT CAISPDRGVTEAFF
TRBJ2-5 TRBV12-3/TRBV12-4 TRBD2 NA TGTGCCAGCAGTGCCGGACAGGGCCTTGGACTAGCGGGAGACGGGCTGGTACAAGAGACCCAGTACTTC CASSAGQGLGLAGDGLVQETQYF
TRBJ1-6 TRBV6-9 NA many TGTGCCAGCAGTCGAACCAACGACCGGGCCCGAAATTCACCCCTCCACTTT CASSRTNDRARNSPLHF
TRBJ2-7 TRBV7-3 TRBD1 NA TGTGCCAGCAGCTCCAGCCGGGACAGGGATCGCGAGCAGTACTTC CASSSSRDRDREQYF
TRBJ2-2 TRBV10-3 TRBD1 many TGTGCCATCAGTGAGTCTCCGGGACAGGGAACCGGGGAGCTGTTTTTT CAISESPGQGTGELFF
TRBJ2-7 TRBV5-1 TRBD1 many TGCGCCAGCAGCCAGGACAGGGGAATGAGTCAATCCCACGAGCAGTACTTC CASSQDRGMSQSHEQYF
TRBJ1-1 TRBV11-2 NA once TGTGCCAGCAGCCCCGGGGGGAACACTGAATCTTTCTTT CASSPGGNTESFF
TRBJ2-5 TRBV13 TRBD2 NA TGTGCCAGCAGCTTAGGCTCTAGACTAGCGCCCCAAGAGACCCAGTACTTC CASSLGSRLAPQETQYF
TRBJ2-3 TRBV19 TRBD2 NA TGTGCCAGTATAGAACGAGCGGGAGGGACTACAGATACGCAGTATTTT CASIERAGGTTDTQYF
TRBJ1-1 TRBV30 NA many TGTGCCTGGAGTGGGCAGAGGAACACTGAAGCTTTCTTT CAWSGQRNTEAFF
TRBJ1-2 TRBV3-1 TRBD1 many TGTGCCAGCAGCCAGAGGGACAGAATGGGGGGCTACACCTTC CASSQRDRMGGYTF
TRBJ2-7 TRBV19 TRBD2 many TGTGCCAGTAGTATGAGCGGAGCGGGGGAATACGAGCAGTACTTC CASSMSGAGEYEQYF
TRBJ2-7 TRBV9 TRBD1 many TGTGCCAGCAGCGTAGGGGGGACAGGGTCCTCCTACGAGCAGTACTTC CASSVGGTGSSYEQYF
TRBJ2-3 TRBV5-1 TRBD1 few TGCGCCAGCAGCTTGCTGGACAGGGGGACTAGCACAGATACGCAGTATTTT CASSLLDRGTSTDTQYF
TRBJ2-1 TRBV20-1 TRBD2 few TGCAGTGCTAGAGGTTTACTAGCGGGGCCTCCAGATGAGCAGTTCTTC CSARGLLAGPPDEQFF
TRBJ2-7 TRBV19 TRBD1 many TGTGCCAGTAGTTTCCGTCCGGGACAGGGCTCCTACGAGCAGTACTTC CASSFRPGQGSYEQYF
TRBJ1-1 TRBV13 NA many TGTGCCAGCAGCTATCGGACGATGAACACTGAAGCTTTCTTT CASSYRTMNTEAFF
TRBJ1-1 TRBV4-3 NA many TGCGCCAGCAGCCAAGAAATGAGGAATACTGAAGCTTTCTTT CASSQEMRNTEAFF
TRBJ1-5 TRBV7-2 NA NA TGTGCCAGCAGCTTATTCCGGGGTAGAGGGGATCAGCCCCAGCATTTT CASSLFRGRGDQPQHF
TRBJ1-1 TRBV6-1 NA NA TGTGCCAGCAGCCAAATGATGAACACTGAAGCTTTCTTT CASSQMMNTEAFF
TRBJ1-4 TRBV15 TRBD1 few TGTGCCACCAGCAGGGGACAGGGGGCCACGGGTGAAAAACTGTTTTTT CATSRGQGATGEKLFF